This is a list of T cell receptor beta chains from one sample in a study of blood T cell repertoires in COVID-19. Here immunoSEQ multiplex PCR was the method, and the copy in TCRdb shows in-frame clones only, minus some. This sample yields around 310,000 clones, of which 90% are seen a single time; 0.95% to 1.3% belongs to the top ten. Source material: peripheral blood. Receptor source: a woman between 40 and 50 years old with COVID-19, enrolled during active disease. Each CDR3 is given with its conserved first and last residue. A D gene is named only where the DNA matches it firmly. Only some rows state a clone size, as once, few, many or a class for expanded clones.

>TRBD2|15|TRBV3-1/TRBV3-2|.|TRBJ2-1
CASSQGGLVPNEQFF
TGTGCCAGCAGCCAAGGGGGACTAGTCCCCAATGAGCAGTTCTTC
>TRBD1|13|TRBV18|.|TRBJ2-7
CASYRGTGLEQYF
TGTGCCAGTTACCGGGGGACAGGGCTCGAGCAGTACTTC
>TRBD1|16|TRBV4-1|.|TRBJ1-2
CASSQERQGRSYGYTF
TGCGCCAGCAGCCAAGAGAGACAGGGGCGATCCTATGGCTACACCTTC
>.|18|TRBV7-2|.|TRBJ1-4
CASSLFQGRGSTNEKLFF
TGTGCCAGCAGCTTATTTCAGGGGCGAGGCTCAACTAATGAAAAACTGTTTTTT
>TRBD1|16|TRBV15|.|TRBJ2-1
CATSSRSGGYRNEQFF
TGTGCCACCAGCTCGAGGTCAGGGGGCTATAGGAATGAGCAGTTCTTC
>.|12|TRBV29-1|.|TRBJ2-7
CSGAQPGYEQYF
TGCAGCGGGGCACAGCCTGGCTACGAGCAGTACTTC
>.|15|TRBV5-1|.|TRBJ1-4
CASSLLPSFNEKLFF
TGCGCCAGCAGCTTGCTTCCCTCCTTTAATGAAAAACTGTTTTTT
>TRBD2|18|TRBV27|.|TRBJ2-1
CASSPKPLAGGTYNEQFF
TGTGCCAGCAGTCCAAAGCCCCTAGCGGGGGGTACCTACAATGAGCAGTTCTTC
>.|22|TRBV27|once|TRBJ1-6
CASSSLLLRQAPSDYYNSPLHF
TGTGCCAGCAGTTCCCTTTTATTGCGACAGGCCCCAAGCGATTACTATAATTCACCCCTCCACTTT
>TRBD1|16|TRBV4-3|.|TRBJ2-3
CASSRTGTGAKNTQYF
TGCGCCAGCAGCCGGACCGGGACAGGGGCTAAGAATACGCAGTATTTT
>TRBD2|17|TRBV28|.|TRBJ2-2
CASSFRSSGSNTGELFF
TGTGCCAGCAGTTTTCGGTCTAGCGGGAGCAACACCGGGGAGCTGTTTTTT